This TCR beta chain was sequenced during a study of regulatory T cells in long-lasting Graves disease. Overall study results and limits: Authors noted too few samples as a limitation.

In regard to this clonotype: Its antigen is unknown.

The time point was: newly diagnosed GD, antithyroid drugs for less than 3 months. Scientists built the TCR library using RNA that was extracted from PBMCs. Germline V gene sequence: CDR1 DFQATT, CDR2 SNEGSKA (reference sequence). Trimming shortened V by 4 bases and J by 4 bases, and 13 bases separated the two germline ends. This CDR3 has 13 residues. HTBI primers from iRepertoire and Arm-PCR of CDR3 regions yielded the TCR beta libraries. TCRdb ran MiXCR on the multiplex PCR reads and lists one entry per CDR3 protein. The data show hundreds of thousands of distinct CDR3 sequences, 15% to 20% seen once. The data also belong to a second study, concerning T cells in Graves' hyperthyroidism and ophthalmopathy. That investigation notes: Graves' hyperthyroidism showing no ophthalmopathy progression within 18 months was considered stable. The study used the HTBI primer set for a first-round RT-PCR of the TCR CDR3. Ophthalmopathy, which appeared later, was predicted by the model a median about 6 months before onset.

The starting material was peripheral blood mononuclear cells (PBMCs), obtained at new diagnosis, from a patient treated with antithyroid drugs. The chain combines TRBV20-1 with TRBJ1-1, with a weak D call TRBD1 (5 bases). This sequence was found in a woman in her 30s with Graves disease. The CDR3 spells CSAKGLVGTEAFF. DNA of the CDR3: TGCAGTGCTAAGGGACTGGTTGGCACTGAAGCTTTCTTT.